Given below is one T cell receptor (beta chain) in context. This receptor's antigen is unknown. The sample holds no much larger clone one base away, and base qualities are not on file. Patients with autoimmune disease history or receiving systemic immunosuppression were excluded from the trial. In every dose cohort, peripheral blood was drawn for TCR sequencing at baseline, cycle 4 day 1, and cycle 7 day 1. Samples were obtained from an open-label, multicenter, first-in-human phase I dose-escalation trial of ivuxolimab. Adults with locally advanced or metastatic head and neck squamous cell, hepatocellular, melanoma or renal cell carcinoma were enrolled in the trial. CD4+ and CD8+ T cells were sorted separately from peripheral blood before TCR sequencing. The record originates from a study of OX40 agonist ivuxolimab in advanced cancers. Background on the whole study: Ivuxolimab, which targeted the costimulatory receptor OX40 (CD134), was an agonistic, fully human IgG2 monoclonal antibody. The point of sequencing TCRbeta in the periphery was to test whether ivuxolimab changed TCR sequence diversity and drove clonal T-cell expansion. Partial responses occurred in three dose-escalation patients: two with cutaneous melanoma and one with hepatocellular carcinoma. Of the approximately 50 patients in dose escalation, around 20 had hepatocellular carcinoma, about 15 had melanoma, 9 had renal cell carcinoma and 9 had head and neck cancer. The paper describes the monotherapy dose-escalation part (N ≈ 51 patients) of the phase I trial of ivuxolimab. The dose-escalation cohort was roughly 83% male with a mean age of about 60 years, ranging from about 20 to 85. Prior anti-PD-1, anti-PD-L1 or anti-CTLA-4 therapy was permitted, and checkpoint inhibitors had been received by roughly 40% of dose-escalation patients. Intravenous ivuxolimab was administered to patients every 2 weeks at six dose levels: 0.01, 0.1, 0.3, 1.5, 3 and 10 mg/kg.

The paper's findings and limits, for the study overall: At doses of 0.1 to 3.0 mg/kg, clonal expansion of both CD4+ and CD8+ blood T cells was observed from baseline to week 6. Low levels of normalized T-cell clonal expansion were also seen in some patients who did not respond. Antigen specificity was not determined for the clonally expanded peripheral T cells. After ivuxolimab, more expanded clones were found on average in CD8+ T cells than in CD4+ T cells. Partial responders in the 0.1-3.0 mg/kg groups had among the lowest normalized peripheral clonal expansion, especially among CD8+ T cells.

CDR3 length: 13 amino acids, cysteine to phenylalanine. Only the CDR3 portion is preserved as DNA: 39 bases, with reading frame beginning at the first base. The germline V and J ends show losses of 4 bases and 10 bases respectively, and no gene match explains 8 bases of the junction. Reading the germline V gene gives CDR1 SGHAT and CDR2 FQNNGV. Genomic DNA was isolated from the sorted cells so that the TCRbeta CDR3 region could be sequenced. The immunoSEQ Assay was used to sequence the TCRbeta CDR3 regions. Held by TCRdb, this immuneACCESS table contains in-frame sequences only and omits some clones. Under half of the omission traces to an unresolved V gene where checked; the cause of the rest is unknown. This sample lists 70,000 to 80,000 clones; approximately 81% were detected once. Roughly 17% of the sample comes from the top ten.

The rearranged chain carries TRBV11-2 and TRBJ2-5; TRBD1 matches 8 bases in the middle. The source was CD4+ or CD8+ T cells sorted from blood, collected in a trial of the OX40 agonist ivuxolimab. The receptor comes from an adult with an advanced solid tumor such as melanoma, head and neck, liver or kidney cancer. The sequence in DNA is TGTGCCAGCAGCTCCCGGGACAGGCGGGGCCAGTACTTC. This translates into CASSSRDRRGQYF.